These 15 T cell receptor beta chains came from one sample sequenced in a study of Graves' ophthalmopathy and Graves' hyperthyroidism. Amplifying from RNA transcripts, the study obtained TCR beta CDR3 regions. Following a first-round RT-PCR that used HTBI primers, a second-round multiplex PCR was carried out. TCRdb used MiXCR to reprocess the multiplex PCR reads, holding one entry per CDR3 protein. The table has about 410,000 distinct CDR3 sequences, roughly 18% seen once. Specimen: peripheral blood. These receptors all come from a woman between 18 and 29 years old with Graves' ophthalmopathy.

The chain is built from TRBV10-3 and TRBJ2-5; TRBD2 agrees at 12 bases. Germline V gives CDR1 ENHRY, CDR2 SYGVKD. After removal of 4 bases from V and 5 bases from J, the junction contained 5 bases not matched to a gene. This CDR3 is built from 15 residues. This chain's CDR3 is CAISVLAGGLETQYF. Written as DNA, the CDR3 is TGTGCCATCAGTGTTCTAGCGGGAGGGCTTGAGACCCAGTACTTC.

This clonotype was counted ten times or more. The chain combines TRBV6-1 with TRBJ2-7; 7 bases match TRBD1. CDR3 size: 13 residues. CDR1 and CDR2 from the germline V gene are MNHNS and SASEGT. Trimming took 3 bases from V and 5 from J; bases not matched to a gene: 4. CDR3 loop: CASSDIGGHEQYF. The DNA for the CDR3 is TGTGCCAGCAGTGATATAGGGGGCCACGAGCAGTACTTC.

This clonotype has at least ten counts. CDR3 protein: CASSQTSGPQGETQYF. The CDR3 nucleotides read TGTGCCAGCAGCCAGACATCGGGTCCTCAGGGGGAGACCCAGTACTTC. This chain joins TRBV25-1 and TRBJ2-5, with TRBD1 as a possible D gene (6 bases). The length of the CDR3 is 16 residues. Looked up from germline, CDR1 is MGHDK and CDR2 is SYGVNS. V shed 6 bases and J shed 5 bases, with 22 bases lying between them.

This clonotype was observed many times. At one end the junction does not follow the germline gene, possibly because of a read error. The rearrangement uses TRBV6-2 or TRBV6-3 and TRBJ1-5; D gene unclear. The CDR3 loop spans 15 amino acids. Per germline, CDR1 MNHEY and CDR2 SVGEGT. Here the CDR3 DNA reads TGTGCCAGCAGTTATCAGAGAAATAGCAATCAGCCCCAACATTTT. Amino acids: CASSYQRNSNQPQHF.

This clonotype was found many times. Here the CDR3 DNA reads TGTGCCATAAACCGGACGGTGTATCAGCCCCAGCATTTT. Translation gives CAINRTVYQPQHF. The V and J genes are TRBV6-4 and TRBJ1-5; no reliable D call. Trimming stripped 10 bases from V and 5 bases from J, with 15 bases between. Germline CDR1 and CDR2: MRHNA and SNTAGT. This CDR3 spans 13 amino acids.

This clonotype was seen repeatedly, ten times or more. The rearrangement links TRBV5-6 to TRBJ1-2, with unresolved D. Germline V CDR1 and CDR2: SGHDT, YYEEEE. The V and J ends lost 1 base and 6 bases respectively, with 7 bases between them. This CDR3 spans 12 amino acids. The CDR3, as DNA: TGTGCCAGCAGCTTGTCACTCAATGGCTACACCTTC. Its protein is CASSLSLNGYTF.

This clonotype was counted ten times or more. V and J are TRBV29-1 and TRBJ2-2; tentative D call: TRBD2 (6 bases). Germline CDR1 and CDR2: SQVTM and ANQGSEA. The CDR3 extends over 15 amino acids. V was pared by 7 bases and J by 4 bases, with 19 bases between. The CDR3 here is CSAKGGVGVTGELFF. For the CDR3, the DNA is TGCAGCGCCAAGGGAGGCGTCGGGGTCACCGGGGAGCTGTTTTTT.

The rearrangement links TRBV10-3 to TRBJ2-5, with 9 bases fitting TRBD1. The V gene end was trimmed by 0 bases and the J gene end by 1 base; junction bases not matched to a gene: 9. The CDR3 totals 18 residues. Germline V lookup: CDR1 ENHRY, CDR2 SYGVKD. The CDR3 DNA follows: TGTGCCATCAGTGAGTCGGGGGAAACAGGGGGCATCCAAGAGACCCAGTACTTC. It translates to CAISESGETGGIQETQYF.

The DNA for the CDR3 is TGCAGTGCTAGGGAGGGCGGCGCCAGCAATCAGCCCCAGCATTTT. Translated, it gives CSAREGGASNQPQHF. The chain combines TRBV20-1 with TRBJ1-5; D is undetermined. V lost 3 bases, J lost 1 base, and 13 bases lay in between. CDR1 and CDR2 from the germline V gene are DFQATT and SNEGSKA (reference sequence). CDR3 length equals 15 residues.

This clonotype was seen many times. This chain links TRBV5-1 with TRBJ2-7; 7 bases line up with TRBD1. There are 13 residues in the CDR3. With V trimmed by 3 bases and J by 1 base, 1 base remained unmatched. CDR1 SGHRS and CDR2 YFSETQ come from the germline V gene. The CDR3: CASSWGQSYEQYF. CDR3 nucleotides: TGCGCCAGCAGCTGGGGACAGTCCTACGAGCAGTACTTC.

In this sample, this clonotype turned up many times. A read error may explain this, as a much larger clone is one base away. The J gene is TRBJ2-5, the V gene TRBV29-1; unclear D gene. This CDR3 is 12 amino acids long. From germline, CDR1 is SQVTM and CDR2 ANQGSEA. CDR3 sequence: CSVEHSQEAQYF. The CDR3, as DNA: TGCAGCGTTGAACACAGTCAAGAGGCCCAGTACTTC.

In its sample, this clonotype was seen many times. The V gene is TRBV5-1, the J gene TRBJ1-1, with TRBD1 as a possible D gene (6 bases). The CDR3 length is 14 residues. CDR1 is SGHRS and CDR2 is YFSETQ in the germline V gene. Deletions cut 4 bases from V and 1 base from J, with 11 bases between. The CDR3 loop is CASSTGHTNTEAFF. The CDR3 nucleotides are TGCGCCAGCAGCACGGGACATACGAACACTGAAGCTTTCTTT.

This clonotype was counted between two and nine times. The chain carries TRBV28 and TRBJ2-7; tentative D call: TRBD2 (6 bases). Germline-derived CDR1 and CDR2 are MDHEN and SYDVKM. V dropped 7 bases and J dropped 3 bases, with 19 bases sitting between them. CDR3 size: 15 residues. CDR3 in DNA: TGTGCCAGCAAAATCGGGAGCGGAGGGAACTACGAGCAGTACTTC. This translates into CASKIGSGGNYEQYF. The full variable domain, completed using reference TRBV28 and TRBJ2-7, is DVKVTQSSRYLVKRTGEKVFLECVQDMDHENMFWYRQDPGLGLRLIYFSYDVKMKEKGDIPEGYSVSREKKERFSLILESASTNQTSMYLCASKIGSGGNYEQYFGPGTRLTVT.

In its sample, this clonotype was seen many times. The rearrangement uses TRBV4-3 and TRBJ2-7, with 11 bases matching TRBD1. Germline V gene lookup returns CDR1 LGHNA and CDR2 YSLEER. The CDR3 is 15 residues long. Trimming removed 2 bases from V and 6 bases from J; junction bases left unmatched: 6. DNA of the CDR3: TGCGCCAGCAGCCAACTTAGGACAGGGGGCGGCGAGCAGTACTTC. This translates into CASSQLRTGGGEQYF.

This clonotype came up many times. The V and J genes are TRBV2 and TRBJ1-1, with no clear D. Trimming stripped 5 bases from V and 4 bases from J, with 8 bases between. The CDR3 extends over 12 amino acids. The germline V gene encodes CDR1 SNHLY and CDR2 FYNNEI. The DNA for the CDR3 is TGTGCCAGCAGTTGGATGGCCACTGAAGCTTTCTTT. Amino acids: CASSWMATEAFF. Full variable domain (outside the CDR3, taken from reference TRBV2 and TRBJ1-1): EPEVTQTPSHQVTQMGQEVILRCVPISNHLYFYWYRQILGQKVEFLVSFYNNEISEKSEIFDDQFSVERPDGSNFTLKIRSTKLEDSAMYFCASSWMATEAFFGQGTRLTVV.